The 9 T cell receptor beta chains presented below share a single source sample, sequenced in a study of blood T cell repertoires in COVID-19. Data came from immunoSEQ multiplex PCR; TCRdb stores just in-frame clones and leaves some out. The sample records 250,000 to 300,000 clones, roughly nine tenths being singletons. The sample was peripheral blood. Every receptor here comes from a woman aged 40-49 years who had recovered from COVID-19.

V is TRBV15 and J is TRBJ1-1, with TRBD1 matching over 9 bases. The V segment lost 5 bases and the J segment 4 bases; nucleotides outside the gene matches: 8. The CDR3 has 15 amino acids. Per germline, CDR1 LNHNV and CDR2 YYDKDF (reference sequence). CDR3 loop: CATSGSDRGFTEAFF. DNA of the CDR3: TGTGCCACCAGCGGTTCGGACAGGGGATTCACTGAAGCTTTCTTT.

The chain carries TRBV24-1 and TRBJ2-2; D uncertain. The CDR3 is made up of 14 amino acids. Trimming removed 4 bases from V and 4 bases from J, with 9 bases in between. In germline, CDR1 is KGHDR, CDR2 SFDVKD. In nucleotides, the CDR3 is TGTGCCACCAGTGAGGCCTCTAGCACCGGGGAGCTGTTTTTT. Amino acids: CATSEASSTGELFF.

The chain joins TRBV6-5 to TRBJ2-7; 9 bases agree with TRBD1. Per the germline V gene, CDR1 is MNHEY and CDR2 is SVGAGI. Trimming cost V 8 bases and J 0 bases; bases outside gene matches: 5. This CDR3 is 14 amino acids long. In DNA, the CDR3 is TGTGCCAGCGGGGACAGGGTAGACTCCTACGAGCAGTACTTC. Translating gives CASGDRVDSYEQYF.

This clone was seen a few times. The rearrangement links TRBV7-9 to TRBJ2-7; tentative D call: TRBD2 (6 bases). This CDR3 is built from 13 residues. The V end was cut by 8 bases, the J end by 4 bases, with 15 bases between. Germline CDR1 SEHNR, CDR2 FQNEAQ (reference sequence). CDR3 protein: CASGGGGLYEQYF. As DNA, the CDR3 is TGTGCCAGCGGGGGAGGTGGTCTGTACGAGCAGTACTTC. The full variable domain, rest sourced from reference TRBV7-9 and TRBJ2-7, is DTGVSQNPRHKITKRGQNVTFRCDPISEHNRLYWYRQTLGQGPEFLTYFQNEAQLEKSRLLSDRFSAERPKGSFSTLEIQRTEQGDSAMYLCASGGGGLYEQYFGPGTRLTVT.

This chain joins TRBV30 and TRBJ2-1; 7 bases are a match to TRBD1. The CDR3 has 13 amino acids. Germline V gene lookup returns CDR1 GTSNPN and CDR2 SVGIG (reference sequence). After removal of 0 bases from V and 9 bases from J, the junction contained 5 bases not matched to a gene. The CDR3: CAWSVQGLGEQFF. CDR3 bases: TGTGCCTGGAGTGTACAGGGGCTGGGTGAGCAGTTCTTC.

This clone was seen more than once but under ten times. The rearrangement joins TRBV25-1 to TRBJ1-1; possibly TRBD1 for D (6 bases). The CDR3 spans 13 residues. The V gene's germline CDR1 is MGHDK and CDR2 SYGVNS. Deletions cut 4 bases from V and 10 bases from J, with 16 bases between. This chain's CDR3 is CASSGLQGRGAFF. In DNA form, the CDR3 reads TGTGCCAGCAGTGGTTTACAGGGAAGGGGAGCTTTCTTT.

This chain joins TRBV3-1 (or the pseudogene TRBV3-2) and TRBJ2-5; D gene uncertain. With 4 bases removed from V and 3 bases from J, the gap between germline ends came to 6 bases. The length of the CDR3 is 12 residues. Per germline, CDR1 LGHDT and CDR2 YNNKEL (reference sequence). CDR3 protein: CASSPREETQYF. The CDR3 DNA reads TGTGCCAGCAGCCCACGCGAAGAGACCCAGTACTTC.

The gene calls are TRBV3-1 (or the pseudogene TRBV3-2) and TRBJ2-1; D uncertain. Germline lookup yields CDR1 LGHDT and CDR2 YNNKEL (reference sequence). This CDR3 comprises 11 residues. Trimming stripped 4 bases from V and 9 bases from J, with 7 bases between. CDR3 amino acids: CASSPPGEQFF. The DNA for the CDR3 is TGTGCCAGCAGCCCACCGGGTGAGCAGTTCTTC.

CDR3 region: CASSVGSQGGNTEAFF. The CDR3 nucleotides are TGTGCCAGCAGCGTAGGATCCCAGGGTGGAAACACTGAAGCTTTCTTT. This sequence joins TRBV9 and TRBJ1-1; tentative D call: TRBD1 (5 bases). Germline CDR1 and CDR2: SGDLS and YYNGEE. V lost 0 bases to trimming and J lost 2 bases, with 14 bases between them. The CDR3 is 16 residues long.